The clone carrying this T cell receptor (beta chain) was found once. Its antigen is not known. The CDR3 is 15 residues long. The V and J ends lost 4 bases and 4 bases, in that order; junction bases with no gene match: 5. Looked up from germline, CDR1 is SGHNT and CDR2 is YYREEE (reference sequence). The sample is drawn from a study of OX40 agonist ivuxolimab in advanced cancers. Method: immunoSEQ multiplex PCR; TCRdb's copy keeps in-frame clones and lacks some. The sample shows more than 35,000 clones, about 84% of them seen only once. Study-wide points: CD8+ T cells showed, on average, more clonal expansion than CD4+ cells.

The source was CD4+ or CD8+ T cells sorted from blood, collected in a trial of the OX40 agonist ivuxolimab. V usage is TRBV5-4 and J usage is TRBJ2-3, with 11 bases lining up with TRBD2. The TCR comes from an adult with an advanced solid tumor such as melanoma, head and neck, liver or kidney cancer. DNA for the CDR3: TGTGCCAGCAGCCGTAGCGGGGGGGCGGCAGATACGCAGTATTTT. This sequence encodes CASSRSGGAADTQYF. Supplemented by reference TRBV5-4 and TRBJ2-3, the full variable domain reads ETGVTQSPTHLIKTRGQQVTLRCSSQSGHNTVSWYQQALGQGPQFIFQYYREEENGRGNFPPRFSGLQFPNYSSELNVNALELDDSALYLCASSRSGGAADTQYFGPGTRLTVL.